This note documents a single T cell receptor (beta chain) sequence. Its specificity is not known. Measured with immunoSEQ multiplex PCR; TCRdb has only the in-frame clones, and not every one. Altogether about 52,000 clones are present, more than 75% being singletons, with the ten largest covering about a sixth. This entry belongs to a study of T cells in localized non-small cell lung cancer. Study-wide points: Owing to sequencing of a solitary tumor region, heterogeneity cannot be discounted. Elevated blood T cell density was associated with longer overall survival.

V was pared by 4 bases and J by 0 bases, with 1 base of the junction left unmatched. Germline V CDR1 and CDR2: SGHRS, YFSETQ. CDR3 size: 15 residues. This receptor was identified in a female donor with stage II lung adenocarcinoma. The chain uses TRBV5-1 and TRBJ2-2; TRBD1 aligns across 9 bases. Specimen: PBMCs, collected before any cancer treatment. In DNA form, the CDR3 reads TGCGCCAGCAGCCGACAGGGGGCGAACACCGGGGAGCTGTTTTTT. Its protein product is CASSRQGANTGELFF.